Below are 32 T cell receptor beta chains sequenced from a single sample in a study of identical twins. One entry per CDR3 protein results from TCRdb running MiXCR on the 5' RACE reads. The sample contains about 240,000 distinct CDR3 sequences, 8% to 11% of which appear only once. Sequences were obtained from memory T cells sorted from blood. The receptors originated from a man aged 50 to 60 in good health.

The rearrangement links TRBV6-1 to TRBJ1-3, with D maybe TRBD1 (5 bases). V gave up 8 bases and J gave up 4 bases, with 18 bases separating them. The CDR3 extends over 15 amino acids. CDR1 and CDR2 from the germline V gene are MNHNS and SASEGT. The CDR3, as DNA: TGTGCCAGCTCCAGAGGCGGGGCGGGGGGAAACACCATATATTTT. Protein sequence: CASSRGGAGGNTIYF.

This clonotype has more than one count but fewer than ten. V is TRBV3-1 and J is TRBJ2-3; 13 bases are a match to TRBD2. CDR1 is LGHDT and CDR2 is YNNKEL in the germline V gene (reference sequence). This CDR3 has 15 residues. After removal of 1 base from V and 7 bases from J, the junction contained 2 bases not matched to a gene. The CDR3: CASSQAGLAGNTQYF. The CDR3 DNA is TGTGCCAGCAGCCAAGCGGGACTAGCGGGAAATACGCAGTATTTT.

J is TRBJ2-1 and V is TRBV28; 11 bases agree with TRBD2. With 1 base clipped from V and 6 bases from J, the junction kept 5 bases outside the gene matches. Germline V lookup: CDR1 MDHEN, CDR2 SYDVKM. The CDR3 spans 16 residues. The CDR3 loop reads CASSLSGTSGFNEQFF. The CDR3 nucleotides are TGTGCCAGCAGTTTATCCGGGACTAGCGGTTTCAATGAGCAGTTCTTC.

The rearrangement links TRBV4-3 to TRBJ1-6; D gene ambiguous. Trimming removed 0 bases from V and 10 bases from J, with 16 bases in between. The CDR3 loop spans 16 amino acids. In germline, CDR1 is LGHNA, CDR2 YSLEER. CDR3 coding DNA: TGCGCCAGCAGCCAAGATCGAGCGGGTCCTGGGTCACCCCTCCACTTT. Protein product: CASSQDRAGPGSPLHF.

This rearrangement joins TRBV20-1 to TRBJ2-5, with D perhaps assigned TRBD1 or TRBD2 (6 bases each). The V gene's germline CDR1 is DFQATT and CDR2 SNEGSKA (reference sequence). This CDR3 contains 14 residues. The V and J ends lost 6 bases and 3 bases respectively, with 17 bases between them. The CDR3 reads CSAVRTGAKETQYF. DNA of the CDR3: TGCAGTGCCGTGCGAACGGGGGCTAAAGAGACCCAGTACTTC.

The V gene is TRBV6-2 or TRBV6-3, the J gene TRBJ1-1; D perhaps matches TRBD1 (6 bases). V lost 5 bases and J lost 5, with 15 bases in between. The CDR3 runs to 14 residues. The germline gives CDR1 MNHEY, CDR2 SVGEGT. The CDR3 loop reads CASSLTGRRTEAFF. Written as DNA, the CDR3 is TGTGCCAGCAGTCTCACAGGGAGGCGGACTGAAGCTTTCTTT.

Worth noting for this clonotype: This clone may be a read error of a much larger clone one base away. V usage is TRBV15 and J usage is TRBJ2-5, with D hard to call. This CDR3 has 13 amino acids. V lost 0 bases and J lost 0, with 2 bases in between. CDR1 and CDR2 (germline): LNHNV, YYDKDF (reference sequence). The chain's CDR3 is CATSRENQETQYF. The CDR3 DNA reads TGTGCCACCAGCAGAGAAAACCAAGAGACCCAGTACTTC.

The V call is TRBV19, the J call TRBJ2-3; D ambiguous. The CDR3 totals 13 residues. V dropped 5 bases and J dropped 5 bases, with 11 bases sitting between them. The germline gives CDR1 LNHDA, CDR2 SQIVND (reference sequence). CDR3 sequence: CASSAQRGDTQYF. The CDR3 DNA is TGTGCCAGTAGTGCACAAAGAGGAGATACGCAGTATTTT.

This sequence joins TRBV16 and TRBJ1-4; TRBD1 agrees at 10 bases. Germline V gene sequence: CDR1 KGHSY, CDR2 FQNENV. The CDR3 is 16 amino acids. Trimming took 2 bases from V and 7 from J; bases not matched to a gene: 7. CDR3 nucleotide sequence: TGTGCCAGCAGCCAAAGGACCCGGACAGGGGGTGAAAAACTGTTTTTT. Translation: CASSQRTRTGGEKLFF.

This clonotype was picked up many times. The V call is TRBV4-3, the J call TRBJ2-1; D call uncertain. V lost 0 bases, J lost 0 bases, and 0 bases lay in between. Per germline, CDR1 LGHNA and CDR2 YSLEER. This CDR3 contains 13 residues. The CDR3 DNA reads TGCGCCAGCAGCCAAGACTCCTACAATGAGCAGTTCTTC. Protein product: CASSQDSYNEQFF.

This clonotype showed up many times. The chain uses TRBV6-2 or TRBV6-3 and TRBJ2-7; D uncertain. CDR3 length: 12 residues. Trimming shortened V by 6 bases and J by 6 bases, and 12 bases separated the two germline ends. Germline V gene data show CDR1 as MNHEY and CDR2 as SVGEGT. CDR3 in amino acids: CASSPTSIEQYF. The CDR3 DNA reads as TGTGCCAGCAGCCCAACCTCTATCGAGCAGTACTTC.

A word on this clonotype: Being one base from a much bigger clone, this may be a read error. This chain links TRBV29-1 with TRBJ2-1; TRBD2 might be the D (6 bases). This CDR3 has 14 residues. The V end was cut by 3 bases, the J end by 0 bases, with 9 bases between. In germline, CDR1 is SQVTM, CDR2 ANQGSEA. The CDR3 protein is CSVDGGTSYNEQFF. The CDR3 DNA is TGCAGCGTTGATGGCGGGACCTCCTACAATGAGCAGTTCTTC.

The sample holds many counts of this clonotype. The chain is built from TRBV5-8 and TRBJ2-5; D gene unclear. Trimming removed 4 bases from V and 3 bases from J, with 13 bases in between. CDR3 size: 14 residues. Germline V gene lookup returns CDR1 SGHTS and CDR2 YDEGEE. This CDR3 is CASSPGFSKETQYF. CDR3 coding DNA: TGTGCCAGCAGCCCCGGATTCTCCAAAGAGACCCAGTACTTC.

At least ten counts were recorded for this clonotype. The chain combines TRBV7-9 with TRBJ2-7; D gene uncertain. The V and J ends lost 1 base and 7 bases respectively, with 8 bases between them. The CDR3 totals 12 residues. Germline CDR1 SEHNR, CDR2 FQNEAQ (reference sequence). This CDR3 is CASSLVGEEQYF. CDR3 DNA: TGTGCCAGCAGCTTAGTTGGGGAAGAGCAGTACTTC.

This clonotype was counted many times. V is TRBV24-1 and J is TRBJ2-2; 9 bases fit TRBD1. V dropped 1 base and J dropped 4; count of bases not matched to a gene: 6. In germline, CDR1 is KGHDR, CDR2 SFDVKD. This CDR3 region has 17 residues. The CDR3 here is CATSDFVGTGFTGELFF. CDR3 DNA: TGTGCCACCAGTGATTTTGTGGGGACAGGGTTCACCGGGGAGCTGTTTTTT.

As DNA, the CDR3 is TGTGCCAGCTCACCTCAACCCCCGGGACAGGGTAACACCGGGGAGCTGTTTTTT. Protein: CASSPQPPGQGNTGELFF. The chain combines TRBV18 with TRBJ2-2, with TRBD1 matching 9 bases. The V gene end was trimmed by 3 bases and the J gene end by 2 bases; junction bases not matched to a gene: 10. CDR3 length: 18 amino acids. Germline CDR1 KGHSH, CDR2 LQKENI.

This clonotype came up many times. The chain combines TRBV14 with TRBJ2-1; 13 nucleotides line up with TRBD2. CDR1 and CDR2 (germline): SGHDN, FVKESK. The CDR3 has 20 residues. Trimming cost V 2 bases and J 0 bases; bases outside gene matches: 10. CDR3 sequence (DNA): TGTGCCAGCAGCCAAATAAGACTAGCGGGAGGCCCGAGCTCCTACAATGAGCAGTTCTTC. It translates to CASSQIRLAGGPSSYNEQFF.

In this sample, this clonotype turned up many times. The chain carries TRBV14 and TRBJ2-2; D is uncertain. Between the trimmed V and J ends, which lost 5 bases and 0 bases, there was a span of 4 bases. Germline V gene lookup returns CDR1 SGHDN and CDR2 FVKESK. The CDR3 consists of 13 residues. CDR3 protein: CASSRPNTGELFF. The CDR3 coding sequence is TGTGCCAGCAGCAGACCGAACACCGGGGAGCTGTTTTTT.

This clonotype has ten or more counts. The J gene is TRBJ2-7, the V gene TRBV9; D possibly uses TRBD1 or TRBD2 (5 bases each). Trimming took 0 bases from V and 5 from J, leaving 12 bases between them. The CDR3 is 14 amino acids. From germline, CDR1 is SGDLS and CDR2 YYNGEE. For the CDR3, the DNA is TGTGCCAGCAGCGTAGGTCGAGGGGAGCACGAGCAGTACTTC. This gives the protein CASSVGRGEHEQYF.

This clonotype has a handful of counts. The chain recombines TRBV15 with TRBJ2-2, with a weak D call TRBD1 (6 bases). The CDR3 loop spans 13 amino acids. Germline V gene lookup returns CDR1 LNHNV and CDR2 YYDKDF (reference sequence). V was shortened by 4 bases and J by 5 bases, with 8 bases between the two germline ends. The CDR3, as DNA: TGTGCCACCAGCAAACAGGGTACCGGGGAGCTGTTTTTT. This gives the protein CATSKQGTGELFF. The variable domain in full, completed from reference TRBV15 and TRBJ2-2, reads DAMVIQNPRYQVTQFGKPVTLSCSQTLNHNVMYWYQQKSSQAPKLLFHYYDKDFNNEADTPDNFQSRRPNTSFCFLDIRSPGLGDTAMYLCATSKQGTGELFFGEGSRLTVL.

The rearrangement joins TRBV6-2 or TRBV6-3 to TRBJ2-7, with D perhaps being TRBD1 or TRBD2 (5 bases each). This CDR3 is built from 13 residues. V lost 4 bases and J lost 4, with 11 bases in between. Germline CDR1 is MNHEY and CDR2 is SVGEGT. Here the CDR3 reads CASSWGWGYEQYF. In nucleotides, the CDR3 is TGTGCCAGCAGTTGGGGATGGGGGTACGAGCAGTACTTC.

This clonotype has just a few counts. This chain joins TRBV7-2 and TRBJ1-3; TRBD1 matches 7 bases. The CDR3 totals 13 residues. Trimming at V came to 1 base and at J to 8 bases, leaving 2 bases not matched to a gene. Germline CDR1 and CDR2: SGHTA and FQGNSA. CDR3 coding DNA: TGTGCCAGCAGCTTAGGACAGGGCGACACCATATATTTT. Translation gives CASSLGQGDTIYF.

In this sample, this clonotype turned up many times. The CDR3 here is CASSEEVEQYF. The DNA of the CDR3 is TGTGCCAGCAGTGAGGAAGTCGAGCAGTACTTC. The rearrangement uses TRBV2 and TRBJ2-7; unclear D gene. This CDR3 is 11 amino acids long. Trimming pared 3 bases from V and 6 bases from J, leaving 6 bases between. Germline V gene data show CDR1 as SNHLY and CDR2 as FYNNEI.

This clonotype was seen ten or more times. This rearrangement joins TRBV3-1 to TRBJ2-7; 9 nucleotides align to TRBD2. This CDR3 contains 15 residues. Germline CDR1 reads LGHDT; CDR2 reads YNNKEL (reference sequence). V lost 2 bases, J lost 5 bases, and 7 bases stayed unmatched. The CDR3 here is CASSQSSGMRNEQYF. The CDR3 DNA is TGTGCCAGCAGCCAATCTAGCGGGATGCGAAACGAGCAGTACTTC.

This clonotype was seen only a few times. The V call is TRBV9, the J call TRBJ2-5; D is perhaps TRBD1 (6 bases). Germline V gives CDR1 SGDLS, CDR2 YYNGEE. The CDR3 sequence is 14 residues long. The V and J ends lost 0 bases and 4 bases respectively, with 10 bases between them. CDR3 sequence (DNA): TGTGCCAGCAGCGTAGGCAGGGGCCCAGAGACCCAGTACTTC. Its protein is CASSVGRGPETQYF.

Many counts were recorded for this clonotype. The V and J genes are TRBV29-1 and TRBJ2-5; unclear D gene. From germline, CDR1 is SQVTM and CDR2 ANQGSEA. The CDR3 runs 12 residues. V lost 4 bases to trimming and J lost 0 bases, with 6 bases between them. The CDR3 bases are TGCAGCGTTGGAGGCTACCAAGAGACCCAGTACTTC. Translating gives CSVGGYQETQYF.

CDR3 loop: CAISDLKGWRETQYF. In nucleotides, the CDR3 is TGTGCCATCAGTGATCTCAAGGGATGGCGAGAGACCCAGTACTTC. The V gene is TRBV10-3, the J gene TRBJ2-5; D is uncertain. With 3 bases removed from V and 4 bases from J, the gap between germline ends came to 15 bases. This CDR3 comprises 15 residues. Germline CDR1 ENHRY, CDR2 SYGVKD.

This clonotype has only a few counts. This chain links TRBV3-1 with TRBJ2-3; D is perhaps TRBD2 (5 bases). The CDR3 extends over 14 amino acids. Germline V lookup: CDR1 LGHDT, CDR2 YNNKEL (reference sequence). This CDR3 is CASRDPRDTDTQYF. CDR3 DNA: TGTGCATCACGGGATCCCCGAGACACAGATACGCAGTATTTT.

This clonotype was detected a few times. The J gene is TRBJ2-1, the V gene TRBV23-1; perhaps TRBD1 as D (5 bases). TRBV23-1 is reported as an ORF; its role is uncertain. CDR3 length: 21 residues. V was cut by 0 bases and J by 4 bases, with 28 bases left in between. The CDR3 reads CASSQSSTARSPFLPYNEQFF. The CDR3, as DNA: TGCGCCAGCAGTCAATCGTCGACAGCGAGATCTCCTTTTCTTCCTTACAATGAGCAGTTCTTC.

The genes are TRBV4-2 and TRBJ2-3; weak D call: TRBD2 (6 bases). CDR1 LGHNA and CDR2 YNFKEQ come from the germline V gene. The CDR3 extends over 17 amino acids. Trimming left V 0 bases short and J 0 bases short, with 13 bases between. CDR3: CASSQESVAGSTDTQYF. CDR3 DNA: TGTGCCAGCAGCCAAGAGTCGGTGGCGGGGAGCACAGATACGCAGTATTTT.

V and J are TRBV5-4 and TRBJ2-7; 8 nucleotides line up with TRBD1. V shed 2 bases, J shed 2 bases, and the junction held 3 bases outside the gene matches. The CDR3 runs 14 residues. The germline V gene encodes CDR1 SGHNT and CDR2 YYREEE (reference sequence). CDR3 DNA: TGTGCCAGCAGCTTAGAGGGACAGGCCTACGAGCAGTACTTC. This codes for CASSLEGQAYEQYF.

V gene TRBV19 combines with J gene TRBJ2-4; the match to TRBD1 covers 7 bases. Trimming cost V 11 bases and J 6 bases; bases outside gene matches: 10. The CDR3 totals 13 residues. Germline assignment: CDR1 LNHDA and CDR2 SQIVND (reference sequence). The CDR3 is CASEGQTSNIQYF. The CDR3 coding sequence is TGTGCCTCAGAGGGACAGACTTCAAACATTCAGTACTTC.